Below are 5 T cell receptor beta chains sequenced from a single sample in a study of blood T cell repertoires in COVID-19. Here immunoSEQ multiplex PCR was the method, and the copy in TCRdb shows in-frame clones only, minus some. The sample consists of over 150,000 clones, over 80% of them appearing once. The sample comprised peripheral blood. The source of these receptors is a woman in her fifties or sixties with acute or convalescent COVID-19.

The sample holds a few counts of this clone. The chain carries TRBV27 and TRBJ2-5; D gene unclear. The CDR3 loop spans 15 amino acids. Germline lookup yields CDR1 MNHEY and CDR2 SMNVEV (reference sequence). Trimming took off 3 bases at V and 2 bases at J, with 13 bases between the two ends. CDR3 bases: TGTGCCAGCAGTTTCTCAGGTGACCGACAAGAGACCCAGTACTTC. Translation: CASSFSGDRQETQYF.

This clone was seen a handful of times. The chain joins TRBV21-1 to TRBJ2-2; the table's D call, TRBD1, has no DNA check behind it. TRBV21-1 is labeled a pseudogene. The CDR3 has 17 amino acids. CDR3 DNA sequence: TGTGCCAGCAGCAAAGTGGAAGGGACAGCTAACACCGGGGAGCTGTTTTTT. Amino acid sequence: CASSKVEGTANTGELFF.

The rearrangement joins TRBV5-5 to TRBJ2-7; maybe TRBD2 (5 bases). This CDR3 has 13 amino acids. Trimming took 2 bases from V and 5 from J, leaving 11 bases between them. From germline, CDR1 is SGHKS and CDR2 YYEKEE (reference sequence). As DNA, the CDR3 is TGTGCCAGCAGCTTCGGAGGTGTAAACGAGCAGTACTTC. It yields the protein CASSFGGVNEQYF.

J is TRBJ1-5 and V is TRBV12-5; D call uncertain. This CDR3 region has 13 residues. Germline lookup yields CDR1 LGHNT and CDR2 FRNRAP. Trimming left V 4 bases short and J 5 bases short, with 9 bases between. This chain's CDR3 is CASGSPEDQPQHF. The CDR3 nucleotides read TGTGCTAGTGGTTCACCGGAGGATCAGCCCCAGCATTTT.

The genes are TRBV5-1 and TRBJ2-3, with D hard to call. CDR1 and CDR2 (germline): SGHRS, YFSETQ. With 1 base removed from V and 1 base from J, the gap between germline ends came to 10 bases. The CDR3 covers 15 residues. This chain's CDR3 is CASSLQRLGTDTQYF. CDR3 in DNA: TGCGCCAGCAGCTTGCAGCGCCTAGGCACAGATACGCAGTATTTT.